One and the same sample provided the 27 T cell receptor beta chains below, sequenced in a study of T cells after yellow fever vaccination. A single record per CDR3 protein comes from TCRdb applying MiXCR to the 5' RACE reads. The top ten clones hold less than 0.85% of a sample with over 130,000 distinct CDR3 sequences, 7.7% of them seen once. Specimen: CD4+ T cells sorted from PBMCs, collected 5 days after the yellow fever booster vaccination. The receptors shown here come from a man under 40 who received the YFV17D yellow fever vaccine.

In its sample, this clonotype was seen many times. The chain couples TRBV6-2 or TRBV6-3 to TRBJ2-1; 10 positions agree with TRBD2. Per the germline V gene, CDR1 is MNHEY and CDR2 is SVGEGT. After removal of 6 bases from V and 8 bases from J, the junction contained 28 bases not matched to a gene. This CDR3 has 21 amino acids. The CDR3 sequence is CASSRGDSKISSGREGHEQFF. In DNA form, the CDR3 reads TGTGCCAGCAGCCGGGGGGACAGCAAAATTTCCAGCGGGAGGGAAGGGCATGAGCAGTTCTTC.

This clonotype has at least ten counts. The chain's CDR3 is CASSPPGGGRSEQYF. The CDR3 coding sequence is TGTGCCAGCAGCCCTCCCGGGGGCGGGAGGAGCGAGCAGTACTTC. The chain couples TRBV7-8 to TRBJ2-7, with 8 positions matching TRBD2. V dropped 5 bases and J dropped 6; count of bases not matched to a gene: 12. The CDR3 contains 15 residues. Per the germline V gene, CDR1 is SGHVS and CDR2 is FQNEAQ.

This clonotype was seen repeatedly, ten times or more. The chain joins TRBV29-1 to TRBJ2-1, with 10 bases aligning to TRBD2. This CDR3 spans 15 amino acids. J lost 7 bases, V lost 4 bases, and 10 bases had no gene match. From germline, CDR1 is SQVTM and CDR2 ANQGSEA. CDR3 region: CSVVSAGGPRNEQFF. The DNA of the CDR3 is TGCAGCGTTGTTTCAGCGGGAGGGCCAAGGAATGAGCAGTTCTTC.

This clonotype has at least ten counts. The chain couples TRBV29-1 to TRBJ2-7; D gene ambiguous. The CDR3 is 13 amino acids. Germline CDR1 SQVTM, CDR2 ANQGSEA. V was cut by 5 bases and J by 0 bases, with 11 bases left in between. CDR3 sequence reads: CSVRPVLSYEQYF. CDR3 DNA: TGCAGCGTTCGTCCCGTTCTCTCCTACGAGCAGTACTTC.

This clonotype was observed at least ten times. The rearrangement links TRBV7-2 to TRBJ2-1; perhaps TRBD2 as D (6 bases). The CDR3 sequence is 15 residues long. Trimming stripped 1 base from V and 8 bases from J, with 15 bases between. Per germline, CDR1 SGHTA and CDR2 FQGNSA. DNA of the CDR3: TGTGCCAGCAGCTTAGGAGTCGGGAGTAGGGATGAGCAGTTCTTC. This sequence encodes CASSLGVGSRDEQFF.

This clonotype showed up many times. J is TRBJ2-1 and V is TRBV5-1, with D possibly matching TRBD1 (5 bases). CDR1 and CDR2 (germline): SGHRS, YFSETQ. Trimming took 2 bases from V and 6 from J, leaving 6 bases between them. This CDR3 is 12 amino acids long. Here the CDR3 reads CASSFQGNEQFF. The CDR3 bases are TGCGCCAGCAGCTTCCAGGGCAATGAGCAGTTCTTC.

This clonotype was counted between two and nine times. The V call is TRBV5-6, the J call TRBJ2-7, with D unresolved. Trimming removed 4 bases at V and 3 bases at J, with 14 bases between. The CDR3 covers 14 residues. In germline, CDR1 is SGHDT, CDR2 YYEEEE. The CDR3 reads CASSPGAHNYEQYF. CDR3 nucleotides: TGTGCCAGCAGCCCCGGAGCCCATAACTACGAGCAGTACTTC.

This chain connects TRBV29-1 to TRBJ1-5; no firm D call. The CDR3 consists of 12 residues. Per germline, CDR1 SQVTM and CDR2 ANQGSEA. V was shortened by 7 bases and J by 0 bases, with 7 bases between the two germline ends. CDR3 in DNA: TGCAGCGCTGGAGGTAGCAATCAGCCCCAGCATTTT. Translating gives CSAGGSNQPQHF.

This clonotype was picked up many times. This chain joins TRBV24-1 and TRBJ2-4; 14 bases are a match to TRBD2. CDR3 length: 18 amino acids. After removal of 7 bases from V and 3 bases from J, the junction contained 10 bases not matched to a gene. From germline, CDR1 is KGHDR and CDR2 SFDVKD. The DNA of the CDR3 is TGTGCCACCAGGCCGGGACTAGCGGGAGCTTTAGGCAAAAACATTCAGTACTTC. The encoded protein is CATRPGLAGALGKNIQYF.

This clonotype was counted many times. The V call is TRBV4-3, the J call TRBJ2-5, with D perhaps matching TRBD1 (5 bases). CDR3 length: 15 amino acids. Looked up from germline, CDR1 is LGHNA and CDR2 is YSLEER. The germline V and J ends were trimmed by 2 bases and 5 bases, with 15 bases remaining between them. CDR3 bases: TGCGCCAGCAGCCAATTTCAGGGTGTCGGGGAGACCCAGTACTTC. As protein: CASSQFQGVGETQYF.

This clonotype has at least ten counts. The chain employs TRBV28 and TRBJ2-5, with D perhaps TRBD2 (5 bases). V was clipped by 5 bases and J by 7 bases, with 14 bases between them. Per the germline V gene, CDR1 is MDHEN and CDR2 is SYDVKM. This CDR3 comprises 13 residues. CDR3 DNA: TGTGCCAGCAGTACCCCGGGGTCTGCGACCCAGTACTTC. Translated: CASSTPGSATQYF. The complete variable domain, with remaining parts taken from reference TRBV28 and TRBJ2-5, reads DVKVTQSSRYLVKRTGEKVFLECVQDMDHENMFWYRQDPGLGLRLIYFSYDVKMKEKGDIPEGYSVSREKKERFSLILESASTNQTSMYLCASSTPGSATQYFGPGTRLLVL.

A word on this clonotype: This may be a read error: a much more frequent sequence differs by one nucleotide. The chain links TRBV27 to TRBJ2-7, with 9 bases matching TRBD1. Germline-derived CDR1 and CDR2 are MNHEY and SMNVEV (reference sequence). This CDR3 has 16 amino acids. After removal of 1 base from V and 5 bases from J, the junction contained 9 bases not matched to a gene. The CDR3 region is CASSLFAGQGLNEQYF. CDR3 DNA sequence: TGTGCCAGCAGTTTATTCGCTGGACAGGGGTTAAACGAGCAGTACTTC.

This clonotype came up a few times. CDR3 in amino acids: CSVGSGAGANVLTF. Written as DNA, the CDR3 is TGCAGCGTGGGGTCAGGGGCTGGGGCCAACGTCCTGACTTTC. The rearrangement joins TRBV29-1 to TRBJ2-6, with a tentative D call TRBD1 (6 bases). CDR3 size: 14 residues. CDR1 and CDR2 from the germline V gene are SQVTM and ANQGSEA. V was shortened by 6 bases and J by 2 bases, with 11 bases between the two germline ends.

This clonotype has at least ten counts. The gene calls are TRBV20-1 and TRBJ2-1, with TRBD2 matching 14 bases. The CDR3 runs to 15 residues. From germline, CDR1 is DFQATT and CDR2 SNEGSKA (reference sequence). J was trimmed by 8 bases and V by 3 bases; bases with no gene match: 6. The CDR3 sequence: CSARGTSGSSYEQFF. The CDR3 DNA sequence: TGCAGTGCTAGGGGGACTAGCGGGAGTTCCTATGAGCAGTTCTTC.

The CDR3 DNA sequence: TGCGCCAGCAGCTTGGAGGGCAGGGCCGGGGCAGATACGCAGTATTTT. This translates into CASSLEGRAGADTQYF. The J gene is TRBJ2-3, the V gene TRBV5-1, with D perhaps given as TRBD1 or TRBD2 (5 bases each). CDR1 SGHRS and CDR2 YFSETQ come from the germline V gene. CDR3 length equals 16 residues. V was shortened by 0 bases and J by 4 bases, with 15 bases between the two germline ends.

In this sample, this clonotype turned up many times. V usage is TRBV20-1 and J usage is TRBJ1-2, with D maybe TRBD1 (6 bases). Trimming pared 4 bases from V and 3 bases from J, leaving 12 bases between. This CDR3 is built from 13 residues. Germline V gene sequence: CDR1 DFQATT, CDR2 SNEGSKA (reference sequence). The CDR3 is CSAKGGADYGYTF. CDR3 nucleotide sequence: TGCAGTGCTAAGGGGGGCGCGGACTATGGCTACACCTTC.

This clonotype was picked up a small number of times. The J gene is TRBJ2-5, the V gene TRBV4-3; 7 bases agree with TRBD2. In germline, CDR1 is LGHNA, CDR2 YSLEER. V lost 4 bases and J lost 6; bases outside the gene matches: 5. The CDR3 length is 13 residues. The CDR3, as DNA: TGCGCCAGCAGCCCTGGGGGGGGGAAGACCCAGTACTTC. It encodes CASSPGGGKTQYF.

Details on this clonotype: A much larger clone lies one base from this, so it may be a read error. The gene calls are TRBV20-1 and TRBJ2-5, with a possible D match to TRBD2 (5 bases). Germline lookup yields CDR1 DFQATT and CDR2 SNEGSKA (reference sequence). This CDR3 spans 13 amino acids. In nucleotides, the CDR3 is TGCAGTGCTGTGGACTTTTCCCAGGAGAGCCAGTACTTC. It is translated as CSAVDFSQESQYF.

As to this clonotype: With a much larger clone just one base away, this may be a read error. The V and J genes are TRBV20-1 and TRBJ2-3, with D uncertain. Trimming took 3 bases from V and 3 from J, leaving 7 bases between them. CDR3 length equals 12 residues. Germline values: CDR1 DFQATT, CDR2 SNEGSKA (reference sequence). In DNA, the CDR3 is TGCAGTGCTAGTCAGGCAACAGATACGCAGTATTTT. Protein: CSASQATDTQYF.

This clonotype appeared a few times. The V and J genes are TRBV7-9 and TRBJ1-5, with D possibly matching TRBD1 (6 bases). In germline, CDR1 is SEHNR, CDR2 FQNEAQ (reference sequence). This CDR3 is 14 amino acids long. Trimming pared 6 bases from V and 4 bases from J, leaving 13 bases between. The CDR3 reads CASSTGTGNQPQHF. The CDR3 nucleotides are TGTGCCAGCAGTACAGGGACTGGTAATCAGCCCCAGCATTTT.

This clonotype was counted only a few times. The chain employs TRBV6-2 or TRBV6-3 and TRBJ1-5; D not certain. Germline V CDR1 and CDR2: MNHEY, SVGEGT. The CDR3 extends over 15 amino acids. Trimming pared 7 bases from V and 1 base from J, leaving 14 bases between. Written as DNA, the CDR3 is TGTGCCAGCACCCAAGCCCGTCGGAGCAATCAGCCCCAGCATTTT. Encoded protein: CASTQARRSNQPQHF.

With regard to this clonotype: It may be a read error: a sequence one base away is much more abundant. The chain recombines TRBV10-3 with TRBJ1-1; D gene ambiguous. Germline V gene sequence: CDR1 ENHRY, CDR2 SYGVKD. The CDR3 has 15 residues. The CDR3 here is CDISESSSGNTEAFF. The CDR3 nucleotides read TGTGACATCAGTGAGTCGTCCAGCGGGAACACTGAAGCTTTCTTT.

This clonotype was picked up many times. The chain employs TRBV11-2 and TRBJ2-2; 9 bases align to TRBD1. The CDR3 loop spans 17 amino acids. Germline V gives CDR1 SGHAT, CDR2 FQNNGV. J was trimmed by 6 bases and V by 5 bases; bases with no gene match: 13. CDR3: CASSASGTGFLAGELFF. CDR3 in DNA: TGTGCCAGCAGCGCCTCCGGGACAGGGTTTCTTGCCGGGGAGCTGTTTTTT. The full variable domain, with the rest looked up from reference TRBV11-2 and TRBJ2-2, is EAGVAQSPRYKIIEKRQSVAFWCNPISGHATLYWYQQILGQGPKLLIQFQNNGVVDDSQLPKDRFSAERLKGVDSTLKIQPAKLEDSAVYLCASSASGTGFLAGELFFGEGSRLTVL.

There are many counts of this clonotype. This chain uses TRBV15 with TRBJ2-7; TRBD1 is a possible D gene (6 bases). Deletions cut 3 bases from V and 5 bases from J, with 11 bases between. The germline V gene encodes CDR1 LNHNV and CDR2 YYDKDF (reference sequence). The CDR3 is 13 amino acids. CDR3 DNA: TGTGCCACCAGCAGTGAACAGGGAAACGAGCAGTACTTC. Residues: CATSSEQGNEQYF.

This clonotype was recorded many times. The CDR3 sequence is CSAREGVSLYNEQFF. CDR3 DNA: TGCAGTGCTAGGGAGGGGGTATCCCTCTACAATGAGCAGTTCTTC. The rearrangement uses TRBV20-1 and TRBJ2-1; D could derive from TRBD1 or TRBD2 (6 bases each). V was clipped by 3 bases and J by 3 bases, with 15 bases between them. The CDR3 contains 15 residues. The V gene's germline CDR1 is DFQATT and CDR2 SNEGSKA (reference sequence).

V usage is TRBV18 and J usage is TRBJ1-2; D unclear. This CDR3 is built from 14 residues. The germline V gene has CDR1 KGHSH and CDR2 LQKENI. The V and J ends lost 2 bases and 3 bases respectively, with 10 bases between them. The CDR3 region is CASSPAYSDYGYTF. CDR3 coding DNA: TGTGCCAGCTCACCAGCGTACTCGGACTATGGCTACACCTTC.

This clonotype was counted ten times or more. The V gene is TRBV7-2, the J gene TRBJ2-7; D is uncertain. V gave up 2 bases and J gave up 7 bases, with 18 bases separating them. CDR1 is SGHTA, CDR2 FQGNSA, per germline. This CDR3 region has 15 residues. This CDR3 is CASSLRKVPAGEQYF. The CDR3 nucleotides read TGTGCCAGCAGCTTAAGAAAGGTACCTGCTGGGGAGCAGTACTTC.